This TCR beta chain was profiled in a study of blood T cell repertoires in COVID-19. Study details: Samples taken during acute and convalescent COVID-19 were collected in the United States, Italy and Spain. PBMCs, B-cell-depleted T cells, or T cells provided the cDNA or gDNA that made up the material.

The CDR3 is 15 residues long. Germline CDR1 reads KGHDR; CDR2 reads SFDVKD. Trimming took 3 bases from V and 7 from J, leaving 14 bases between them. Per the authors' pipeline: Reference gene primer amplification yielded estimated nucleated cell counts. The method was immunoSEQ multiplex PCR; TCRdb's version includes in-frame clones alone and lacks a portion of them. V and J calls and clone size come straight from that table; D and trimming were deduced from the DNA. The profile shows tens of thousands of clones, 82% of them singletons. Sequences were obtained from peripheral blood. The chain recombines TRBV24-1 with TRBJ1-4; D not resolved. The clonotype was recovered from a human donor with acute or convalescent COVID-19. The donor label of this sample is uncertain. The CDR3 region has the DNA TGTGCCACCAGTGATGCGAGGGTAGAGGGTGAAAAACTGTTTTTT. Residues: CATSDARVEGEKLFF.